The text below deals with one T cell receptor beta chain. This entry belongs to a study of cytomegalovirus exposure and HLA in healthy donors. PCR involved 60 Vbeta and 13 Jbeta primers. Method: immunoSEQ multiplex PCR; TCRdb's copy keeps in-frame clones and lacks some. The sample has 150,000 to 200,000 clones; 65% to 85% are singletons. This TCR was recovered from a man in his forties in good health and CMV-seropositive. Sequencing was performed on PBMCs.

CDR3 loop: CASSPSPGQGNEQYF. The DNA for the CDR3 is TGCGCCAGCAGCCCATCTCCGGGACAGGGTAACGAGCAGTACTTC. This chain joins TRBV5-1 and TRBJ2-5, with 9 bases fitting TRBD1. The closer fit of TRBJ2-7 to the DNA end suggests the J call may be wrong. Germline V gene lookup returns CDR1 SGHRS and CDR2 YFSETQ. This CDR3 region has 15 residues.